What follows is one T cell receptor beta chain and its context. Its specificity is not known. The CDR3 length is 17 residues. Germline V gene data show CDR1 as SGHDT and CDR2 as YYEEEE. Trimming took 0 bases from V and 1 from J, leaving 14 bases between them. The record originates from a study of cytomegalovirus exposure and HLA in healthy donors. Study-wide results and limits: As immune exposure information, only CMV serostatus was available.

PCR amplification relied on 60 Vbeta primers (plus 13 Jbeta primers). Clones were sequenced by immunoSEQ multiplex PCR, and TCRdb holds only the in-frame ones, with some missing. Of around 150,000 clones listed, approximately 76% are singletons. This sequence originates from a female donor in good health and CMV-seronegative. The sample comprised PBMCs. The V and J genes are TRBV5-6 and TRBJ1-5; D remains unclear. The CDR3 sequence: CASSLGRGQYSNQPQHF. DNA for the CDR3: TGTGCCAGCAGCTTGGGACGTGGGCAGTACAGCAATCAGCCCCAGCATTTT.